This entry lists 19 T cell receptor beta chains sequenced from one sample in a study of early T cells in non-severe SARS-CoV-2 infection. MiXCR, applied by TCRdb to the 5' RACE reads, yields one record per CDR3 protein. The sample includes fewer than 40,000 distinct CDR3 sequences, approximately 5.2% of them seen just once. Sequenced input: whole blood. The receptors derive from an adult who was a healthcare worker with PCR-confirmed SARS-CoV-2 infection or an uninfected control (not recorded which).

This clonotype was detected ten times or more. CDR3 in amino acids: CASSWDPAGTQYF. In DNA, the CDR3 is TGTGCCAGCAGCTGGGATCCTGCGGGGACCCAGTACTTC. This chain links TRBV6-2 or TRBV6-3 with TRBJ2-5; D might be TRBD2 (5 bases). Germline V gene sequence: CDR1 MNHEY, CDR2 SVGEGT. Trimming pared 6 bases from V and 7 bases from J, leaving 15 bases between. The CDR3 length is 13 residues.

This clonotype was counted a few times. V and J are TRBV7-6 and TRBJ2-1; D remains unclear. Germline values: CDR1 SGHVS, CDR2 FNYEAQ. The CDR3 contains 13 residues. Deletions cut 1 base from V and 6 bases from J, with 7 bases between. The DNA of the CDR3 is TGTGCCAGCAGCTTAGATCCGTTCAATGAGCAGTTCTTC. Translation: CASSLDPFNEQFF.

This clonotype appeared many times. This chain joins TRBV7-9 and TRBJ2-7; TRBD2 might be the D (6 bases). V lost 2 bases and J 5 bases, leaving 28 bases between the germline ends. The CDR3 contains 19 residues. The V gene's germline CDR1 is SEHNR and CDR2 FQNEAQ (reference sequence). The CDR3 bases are TGTGCCAGCAGCTTACTCACCGGTTTTGGGGGGACCCTTTCGAACGAGCAGTACGTC. It yields the protein CASSLLTGFGGTLSNEQYV.

This clonotype occurred many times. CDR3 coding DNA: TGTGCCAGCAGCTCCCAGACGGGACTAGCGGTTGAGGATACGCAGTATTTT. Translation: CASSSQTGLAVEDTQYF. V is TRBV7-9 and J is TRBJ2-3; 11 bases fit TRBD2. The V gene end was trimmed by 4 bases and the J gene end by 6 bases; junction bases not matched to a gene: 12. Germline V gene sequence: CDR1 SEHNR, CDR2 FQNEAQ (reference sequence). There are 17 residues in the CDR3. The full variable domain, in which reference TRBV7-9 and TRBJ2-3 provide the parts outside the CDR3, is DTGVSQNPRHKITKRGQNVTFRCDPISEHNRLYWYRQTLGQGPEFLTYFQNEAQLEKSRLLSDRFSAERPKGSFSTLEIQRTEQGDSAMYLCASSSQTGLAVEDTQYFGPGTRLTVL.

The rearrangement joins TRBV7-9 to TRBJ2-3; D not resolved. CDR1 SEHNR and CDR2 FQNEAQ come from the germline V gene (reference sequence). The CDR3 covers 12 residues. Trimming left V 4 bases short and J 4 bases short, with 6 bases between. This CDR3 is CASSSDSDTQYF. Here the CDR3 DNA reads TGTGCCAGCAGCTCCGACTCAGATACGCAGTATTTT.

Remarks on this clonotype: A read error may be the cause here, since a much bigger clone is one base away. The chain recombines TRBV2 with TRBJ2-1; 7 bases line up with TRBD1. The germline gives CDR1 SNHLY, CDR2 FYNNEI. CDR3 length: 15 amino acids. The V and J ends lost 5 bases and 5 bases, in that order; junction bases with no gene match: 9. CDR3 in DNA: TGTGCCAGCAGTCCACCGGGACAGAGTGACAATGAGCAGTTCTTC. It translates to CASSPPGQSDNEQFF.

This clonotype has a count of ten or more. V gene TRBV12-3 or TRBV12-4 combines with J gene TRBJ2-1, with 9 bases identical to TRBD2. The CDR3 extends over 16 amino acids. The ends lost 6 bases at V and 0 bases at J; junction bases unmatched: 6. The CDR3, as DNA: TGTGCCAGCAGGGACGATAGCGGGAGCTCCTACAATGAGCAGTTCTTC. Encoded protein: CASRDDSGSSYNEQFF.

This clonotype has a count of ten or more. The chain uses TRBV2 and TRBJ2-3; 9 bases fit TRBD2. Germline lookup yields CDR1 SNHLY and CDR2 FYNNEI. This CDR3 region has 17 residues. With V trimmed by 3 bases and J by 2 bases, 9 bases remained unmatched. The CDR3 DNA reads TGTGCCAGCAGTGATTTTTCGCGGGGGGGGATCACAGATACGCAGTATTTT. Its protein product is CASSDFSRGGITDTQYF.

This clonotype was recorded at least ten times. V gene TRBV20-1 combines with J gene TRBJ2-1; 8 bases agree with TRBD2. Looked up from germline, CDR1 is DFQATT and CDR2 is SNEGSKA (reference sequence). The trim removed 5 bases at V and 4 bases at J, leaving 7 bases unmatched. The CDR3 spans 14 residues. The CDR3 DNA reads as TGCAGTGCTCCAACTAGCGGCGTGTACAATGAGCAGTTCTTC. This encodes CSAPTSGVYNEQFF.

This clonotype was recorded many times. The chain joins TRBV29-1 to TRBJ1-2; 7 bases are shared with TRBD1. Germline V gene sequence: CDR1 SQVTM, CDR2 ANQGSEA. After removal of 3 bases from V and 4 bases from J, the junction contained 2 bases not matched to a gene. There are 12 residues in the CDR3. CDR3 in amino acids: CSVEGTAYGYTF. CDR3 DNA sequence: TGCAGCGTTGAGGGGACAGCCTATGGCTACACCTTC.

This clonotype came up many times. The chain joins TRBV19 to TRBJ1-1; no definite D call. CDR3 length equals 14 residues. The germline V gene has CDR1 LNHDA and CDR2 SQIVND (reference sequence). With 7 bases removed from V and 1 base from J, the gap between germline ends came to 13 bases. The DNA of the CDR3 is TGTGCCAGTACCGATACTGGGAAGAACACTGAAGCTTTCTTT. It is translated as CASTDTGKNTEAFF.

The V and J genes are TRBV6-5 and TRBJ1-1; D is possibly TRBD1 (5 bases). This CDR3 has 12 amino acids. CDR1 is MNHEY, CDR2 SVGAGI, per germline. Trimming removed 0 bases from V and 11 bases from J, with 10 bases in between. In DNA form, the CDR3 reads TGTGCCAGCAGTTACTCGGGACTCGGGGCTTTCTTT. It specifies CASSYSGLGAFF.

This clonotype was observed many times. The rearrangement links TRBV5-6 to TRBJ2-3, with 7 positions matching TRBD2. V was pared by 4 bases and J by 3 bases, with 8 bases of the junction left unmatched. This CDR3 spans 15 amino acids. Per germline, CDR1 SGHDT and CDR2 YYEEEE. The CDR3 here is CASSRESGGTDTQYF. CDR3 bases: TGTGCCAGCAGCCGTGAGTCGGGGGGTACAGATACGCAGTATTTT. Full variable domain (missing parts from reference TRBV5-6 and TRBJ2-3): DAGVTQSPTHLIKTRGQQVTLRCSPKSGHDTVSWYQQALGQGPQFIFQYYEEEERQRGNFPDRFSGHQFPNYSSELNVNALLLGDSALYLCASSRESGGTDTQYFGPGTRLTVL.

This clonotype was detected ten times or more. The V gene is TRBV20-1, the J gene TRBJ1-2, with 7 bases identical to TRBD1. The V gene end was trimmed by 0 bases and the J gene end by 0 bases; junction bases not matched to a gene: 7. The CDR3 totals 16 residues. CDR1 DFQATT and CDR2 SNEGSKA come from the germline V gene (reference sequence). CDR3: CSARDSGDSANYGYTF. As DNA, the CDR3 is TGCAGTGCTAGAGATTCTGGGGACAGCGCTAACTATGGCTACACCTTC.

Worth noting for this clonotype: A read error may be the cause here, since a much bigger clone is one base away. The gene calls are TRBV5-6 and TRBJ2-4, with D hard to call. Germline values: CDR1 SGHDT, CDR2 YYEEEE. The CDR3 is 14 residues long. The V gene lost 0 bases and the J gene lost 4 bases, with 8 bases spanning the gap. The CDR3 protein is CASSLAPRKNIQYF. In DNA form, the CDR3 reads TGTGCCAGCAGCTTGGCTCCCCGAAAAAACATTCAGTACTTC. The full variable domain, in which reference TRBV5-6 and TRBJ2-4 provide the parts outside the CDR3, is DAGVTQSPTHLIKTRGQQVTLRCSPKSGHDTVSWYQQALGQGPQFIFQYYEEEERQRGNFPDRFSGHQFPNYSSELNVNALLLGDSALYLCASSLAPRKNIQYFGAGTRLSVL.

This clonotype came up many times. V usage is TRBV28 and J usage is TRBJ1-6, with D possibly matching TRBD1 (5 bases). V was pared by 1 base and J by 8 bases, with 15 bases between. Germline CDR1 reads MDHEN; CDR2 reads SYDVKM. The CDR3 contains 16 residues. CDR3 region: CASSLLRRRVDSPLHF. CDR3 coding DNA: TGTGCCAGCAGTTTATTAAGGCGCAGGGTTGATTCACCCCTCCACTTT.

This clonotype was found many times. The rearrangement joins TRBV28 to TRBJ1-1, with D possibly matching TRBD1 (6 bases). Germline loops: CDR1 MDHEN, CDR2 SYDVKM. V was pared by 6 bases and J by 2 bases, with 19 bases between. This CDR3 contains 16 residues. The chain's CDR3 is CASSSRSAGGNTEAFF. DNA for the CDR3: TGTGCCAGCAGCTCCAGGTCGGCGGGGGGCAACACTGAAGCTTTCTTT.

About this clonotype: Since no conserved phenylalanine or tryptophan closes the CDR3, a read error is the likely cause. The gene calls are TRBV4-1 and TRBJ2-6; 9 bases map to TRBD1. The germline CDR1 and CDR2 sequences are MGHRA and YSYEKL. The CDR3 covers 15 residues. V gave up 6 bases and J gave up 0 bases; unmatched junction bases: 0. CDR3 sequence reads: CASRTGGSGANVLTL. CDR3 nucleotides: TGCGCCAGCAGGACAGGGGGCTCTGGGGCCAACGTCCTGACTCTC.

Many counts were recorded for this clonotype. The chain links TRBV12-3 or TRBV12-4 to TRBJ2-1; D gene unclear. The V end lost 6 bases, the J end lost 0 bases, and 18 bases lay between the germline ends. This CDR3 has 17 residues. CDR3 sequence (DNA): TGTGCCAGCAGCAAAGTATTTACTTTAATCTCCTACAATGAGCAGTTCTTC. Residues: CASSKVFTLISYNEQFF.